This T cell receptor beta chain was sequenced in a study of cytomegalovirus exposure and HLA in healthy donors. Study conclusions and caveats: Analyses of presence and absence presupposed an approximately uniform sequencing depth across donors. V- and J-gene trimming of TCR beta was linked (in a later analysis) to a missense DCLRE1C variant. Earlier findings revealed that most TCR beta V segments proved productive either about 90% or about 30% of the time.

Trimming pared 5 bases from V and 6 bases from J, leaving 10 bases between. The CDR3 covers 12 residues. The germline CDR1 and CDR2 sequences are SGHAT and FQNNGV. About this clone: As yet, its antigen is unknown.

PCR used 60 Vbeta primers and 13 Jbeta primers. The repertoire was sequenced with immunoSEQ multiplex PCR; TCRdb's copy has only in-frame clones and lacks some. The sample gives fewer than 250,000 clones, roughly four fifths of which show up once; about 9.4% is in the top ten. The J gene is TRBJ1-1, the V gene TRBV11-2, with D unclear. The TCR originated in a woman aged 45 to 65 in good health and CMV-seropositive. Sequenced material: PBMCs. The CDR3 spells CASSLRSPEAFF. The CDR3 nucleotides read TGTGCCAGCAGCCTAAGGAGTCCTGAAGCTTTCTTT.